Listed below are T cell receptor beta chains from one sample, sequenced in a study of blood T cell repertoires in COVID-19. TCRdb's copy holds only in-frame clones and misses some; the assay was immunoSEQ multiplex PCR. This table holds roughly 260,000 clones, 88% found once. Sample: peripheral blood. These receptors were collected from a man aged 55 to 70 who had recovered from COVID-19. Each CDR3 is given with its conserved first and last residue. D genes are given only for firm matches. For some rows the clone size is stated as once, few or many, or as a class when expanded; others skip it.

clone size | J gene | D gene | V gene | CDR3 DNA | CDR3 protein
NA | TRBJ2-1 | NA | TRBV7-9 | TGTGCTAGCAGCCGCCCCGGGACACTCCAACGAAGCAATGAGCAGTTCTTC | CASSRPGTLQRSNEQFF
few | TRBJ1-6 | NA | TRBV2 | TGTGCCAGCAGTGAAATACAGGCTAAGGCGGGGTCACCCCTCCACTTT | CASSEIQAKAGSPLHF
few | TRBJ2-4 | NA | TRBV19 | TGTGCCAGTAGCAGGGACACCTCGGGTGGCAAAAACATTCAGTACTTC | CASSRDTSGGKNIQYF
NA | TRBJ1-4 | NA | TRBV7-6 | TGTGCCAGCAGCTTAGGGGCGGGGAGAATTAATGAAAAACTGTTTTTT | CASSLGAGRINEKLFF
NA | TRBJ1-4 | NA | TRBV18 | TGTGCCAGCTCACCGTTCCAGGGGAAGGGGACTAATGAAAAACTGTTTTTT | CASSPFQGKGTNEKLFF
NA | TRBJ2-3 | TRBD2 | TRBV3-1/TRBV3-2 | TGTGCCAGCAGCCAAGCCCAGCGGGGGTACGCAGATACGCAGTATTTT | CASSQAQRGYADTQYF
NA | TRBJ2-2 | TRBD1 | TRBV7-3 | TGTGCCAGCAGCTCCGGGACAGGGCGCACCGGGGAGCTGTTTTTT | CASSSGTGRTGELFF
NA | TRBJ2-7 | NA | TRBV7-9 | TGTGCCAGCAGCTTGGCCGGGGATCGCGAGCAGTACTTC | CASSLAGDREQYF
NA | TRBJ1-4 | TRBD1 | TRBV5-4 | TGTGCCAGCAGCCAACAGGGGGGCAGTGAAAAACTGTTTTTT | CASSQQGGSEKLFF
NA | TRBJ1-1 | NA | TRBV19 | TGTGCCAGTAGGGCCCCGGCAGGGGCGCACACTGAAGCTTTCTTT | CASRAPAGAHTEAFF
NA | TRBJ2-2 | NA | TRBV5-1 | TGCGCCAGCAGGACCTCCGGGACCGGGGAGCTGTTTTTT | CASRTSGTGELFF
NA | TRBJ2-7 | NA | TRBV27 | TGTGCCAGCAGTTCCACTACCTACGAGCAGTACTTC | CASSSTTYEQYF
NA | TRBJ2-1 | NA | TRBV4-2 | TGTGCCAGCAGCCAAGTCGCCTCAGGGTACAATGAGCAGTTCTTC | CASSQVASGYNEQFF
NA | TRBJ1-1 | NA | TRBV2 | TGTGCCAGCATGAGGACAGTCGGGAACACTGAAGCTTTCTTT | CASMRTVGNTEAFF
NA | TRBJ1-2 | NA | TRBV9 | TGTGCCAGCAGCGTACCGAGGGAAGCTAACTATGGCTACACCTTC | CASSVPREANYGYTF
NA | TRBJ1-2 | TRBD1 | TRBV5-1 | TGCGCCAGCAGCTTCACCGGACAGGGAAGTGGCTACACCTTC | CASSFTGQGSGYTF
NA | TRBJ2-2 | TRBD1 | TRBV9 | TGTGCCAGCAGCCCCACGGGACAGGGCTACACCGGGGAGCTGTTTTTT | CASSPTGQGYTGELFF
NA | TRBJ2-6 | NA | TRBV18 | TGTGCCAGCTCACCACGGAGGGATGGGGCCAACGTCCTGACTTTC | CASSPRRDGANVLTF
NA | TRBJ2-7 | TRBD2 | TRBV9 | TGTGCCAGCAGCATTAGCGGGGGGGCCACCTACGAGCAGTACTTC | CASSISGGATYEQYF
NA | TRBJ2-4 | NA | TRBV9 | TGTGCCAGCAGCGTAGCAGGGGAAGGGAACATTCAGTACTTC | CASSVAGEGNIQYF
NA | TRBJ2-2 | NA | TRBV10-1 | TGCGCCAGCAGTGAGAAATACGGGACCGGGGAGCTGTTTTTT | CASSEKYGTGELFF
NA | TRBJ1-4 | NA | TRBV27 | TGTGCCAGCAGTTCCAAGGGGCTCCGTAATGAAAAACTGTTTTTT | CASSSKGLRNEKLFF
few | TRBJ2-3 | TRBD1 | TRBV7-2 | TGTGCCAGCAGCTTAAGGCGGACAGGACCATCTAGCACAGATACGCAGTATTTT | CASSLRRTGPSSTDTQYF
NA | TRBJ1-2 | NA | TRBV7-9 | TGTGCCAGCAACATCATACCGGGGGACTATGGCTACACCTTC | CASNIIPGDYGYTF
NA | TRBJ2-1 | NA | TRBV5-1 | TGCGCCAGCAGCCCTACAGTGTTCGGTGAGCAGTTCTTC | CASSPTVFGEQFF